This T cell receptor (beta chain) was documented in a study of T-cell reconstitution after alpha-beta-depleted transplantation in children. Study-wide findings and caveats: Newly produced T cells mostly accounted for T-cell counts and diversity one year post-transplant. There were reportedly several hundred expanded graft clones from which alpha-beta T cells came about two months after transplant. Some patients showed high day-60 TCRbeta diversity, which derived from surviving recipient T cells and thymic progenitors.

Researchers prepared the TCRbeta library using unique molecular identifiers, the study reports. Each CDR3 protein is one row after TCRdb ran MiXCR on the PCR reads. The repertoire includes 250,000 to 300,000 distinct CDR3 sequences, almost 8% of them detected once, and 9.1% sits in the top ten. From germline, CDR1 is SGHVS and CDR2 FQNEAQ. Deletions cut 4 bases from V and 2 bases from J, with 16 bases between. CDR3 length equals 16 residues. About this clonotype itself: Its antigen is currently unknown.

Sample: peripheral blood, taken 360 days after TCRalphabeta/CD19-depleted stem cell transplant. The genes are TRBV7-8 and TRBJ2-3; weak D call: TRBD1 (5 bases). The sequence came from a female patient between 2 and 15 years old who had a stem cell transplant for Fanconi anemia, so the T cells may come from the graft donor. The CDR3 DNA sequence: TGTGCCAGCAGCTCCCTATTCGACAGATTCACAGATACGCAGTATTTT. Translating it yields CASSSLFDRFTDTQYF.